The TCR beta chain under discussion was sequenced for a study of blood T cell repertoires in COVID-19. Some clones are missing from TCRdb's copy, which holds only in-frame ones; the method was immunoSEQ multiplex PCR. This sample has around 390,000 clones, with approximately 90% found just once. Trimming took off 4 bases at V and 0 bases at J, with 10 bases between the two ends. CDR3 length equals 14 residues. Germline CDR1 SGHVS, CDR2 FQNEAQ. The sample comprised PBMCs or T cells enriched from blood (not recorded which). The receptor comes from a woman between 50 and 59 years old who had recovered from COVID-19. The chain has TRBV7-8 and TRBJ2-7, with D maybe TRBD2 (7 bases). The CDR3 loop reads CASSSGGLSYEQYF. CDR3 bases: TGTGCCAGCAGCTCCGGGGGGCTCTCCTACGAGCAGTACTTC.